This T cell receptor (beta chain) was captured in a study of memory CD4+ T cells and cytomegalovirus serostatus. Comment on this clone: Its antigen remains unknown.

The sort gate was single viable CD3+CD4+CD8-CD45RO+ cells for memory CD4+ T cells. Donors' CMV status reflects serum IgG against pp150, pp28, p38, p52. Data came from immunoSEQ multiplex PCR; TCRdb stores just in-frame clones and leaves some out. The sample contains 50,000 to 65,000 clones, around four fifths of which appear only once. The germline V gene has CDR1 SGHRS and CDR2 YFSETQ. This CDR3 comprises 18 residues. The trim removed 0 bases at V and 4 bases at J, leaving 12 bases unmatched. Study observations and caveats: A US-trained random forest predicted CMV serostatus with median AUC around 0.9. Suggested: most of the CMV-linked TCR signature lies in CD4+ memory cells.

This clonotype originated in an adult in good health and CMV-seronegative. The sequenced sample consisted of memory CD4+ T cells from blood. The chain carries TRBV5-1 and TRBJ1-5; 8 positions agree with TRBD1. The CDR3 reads CASSLELTGDDGNQPQHF. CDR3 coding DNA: TGCGCCAGCAGCTTGGAACTGACAGGGGACGATGGTAATCAGCCCCAGCATTTT.